The rows below give T cell receptor beta chains drawn from one sample of a study of T cells after yellow fever vaccination. TCRdb recomputed calls from the 5' RACE reads with MiXCR, one row per CDR3 protein. The profile shows approximately 550,000 distinct CDR3 sequences, roughly a fifth of them singletons. Sequences were derived from PBMCs, sampled 15 days after the yellow fever booster vaccination. The source is a man between 25 and 39 years old who received the YFV17D yellow fever vaccine. Each CDR3 is given with its conserved first and last residue. Fields, in order: D gene, V gene, clone size, J gene, CDR3 DNA, CDR3 protein. The D gene is left open where the match is weak. A row's size may be missing; if present it is once, few, many or a size class.

d_call: -; v_call: TRBV2; clone_size: few; j_call: TRBJ2-7; cdr3_nt: TGTGCCAGCAGTGAAGCCGGGACCTACGAGCAGTACTTC; cdr3_aa: CASSEAGTYEQYF
d_call: -; v_call: TRBV20-1; clone_size: -; j_call: TRBJ2-6; cdr3_nt: TGCAGTGCTGTTCAAGACTCTGGGGCCAACGTCCTGACTTTC; cdr3_aa: CSAVQDSGANVLTF
d_call: -; v_call: TRBV10-3; clone_size: few; j_call: TRBJ2-2; cdr3_nt: TGTGCCATCAGTGCAGAAGGTGCCGGGGAGCTGTTTTTT; cdr3_aa: CAISAEGAGELFF
d_call: -; v_call: TRBV15; clone_size: few; j_call: TRBJ2-4; cdr3_nt: TGTGCCACCAGCAGAGATATAGGGAAAAACATTCAGTACTTC; cdr3_aa: CATSRDIGKNIQYF
d_call: TRBD1; v_call: TRBV5-1; clone_size: few; j_call: TRBJ1-1; cdr3_nt: TGCGCCAGCAGCCACGGACAGGGGGGGGCTGAAGCTTTCTTT; cdr3_aa: CASSHGQGGAEAFF
d_call: -; v_call: TRBV20-1; clone_size: few; j_call: TRBJ2-5; cdr3_nt: TGCAGTGCTAGAGATCGACCACCCGTGAAGACCCAGTACTTC; cdr3_aa: CSARDRPPVKTQYF
d_call: -; v_call: TRBV28; clone_size: few; j_call: TRBJ2-1; cdr3_nt: TGTGCCAGCACTCCCGACAGCAACAATGAGCAGTTCTTC; cdr3_aa: CASTPDSNNEQFF
d_call: -; v_call: TRBV18; clone_size: few; j_call: TRBJ2-5; cdr3_nt: TGTGCCAGCTCACCTTCCGGGTATGGGGAGACCCAGTACTTC; cdr3_aa: CASSPSGYGETQYF
d_call: -; v_call: TRBV12-3/TRBV12-4; clone_size: -; j_call: TRBJ1-1; cdr3_nt: TGTGCCAGCAGCCCAACGACGGGGAACGAAGCTTTCTTT; cdr3_aa: CASSPTTGNEAFF
d_call: TRBD2; v_call: TRBV20-1; clone_size: few; j_call: TRBJ2-3; cdr3_nt: TGCAGTGCCCGGGATAGCGGGCGTTCGCCAGATACGCAGTATTTT; cdr3_aa: CSARDSGRSPDTQYF
d_call: -; v_call: TRBV28; clone_size: few; j_call: TRBJ2-7; cdr3_nt: TGTGCCAGCAGGGTAGGACAGTTCTACGAGCAGTACTTC; cdr3_aa: CASRVGQFYEQYF
d_call: TRBD1; v_call: TRBV20-1; clone_size: once; j_call: TRBJ1-1; cdr3_nt: TGCAGTGTCCCGGGACAGGGACGGGGGACTGAAGCTTTCTTT; cdr3_aa: CSVPGQGRGTEAFF
d_call: -; v_call: TRBV6-1; clone_size: -; j_call: TRBJ2-5; cdr3_nt: TGTGCCAGCAACATTCGTTGGGGGTCGGAGACCCAGTACTTC; cdr3_aa: CASNIRWGSETQYF
d_call: TRBD1; v_call: TRBV6-5; clone_size: -; j_call: TRBJ2-2; cdr3_nt: TGTGCCAGCAGTTCGGGACAGTCCACTGGGGAGCTGTTTTTT; cdr3_aa: CASSSGQSTGELFF
d_call: -; v_call: TRBV14; clone_size: -; j_call: TRBJ2-5; cdr3_nt: TGTGCCAGCAGCCAAGGGTCTTCTCGGACCCAGTACTTC; cdr3_aa: CASSQGSSRTQYF
d_call: -; v_call: TRBV29-1; clone_size: few; j_call: TRBJ2-1; cdr3_nt: TGCAGCGTTGGGGGGACAAGTTCCAATGAGCAGTTCTTC; cdr3_aa: CSVGGTSSNEQFF
d_call: TRBD1; v_call: TRBV5-1; clone_size: few; j_call: TRBJ2-5; cdr3_nt: TGCGCCAGCAGCTTGGGGGACAGGGCCCAAGAGACCCAGTACTTC; cdr3_aa: CASSLGDRAQETQYF
d_call: TRBD1; v_call: TRBV10-3; clone_size: few; j_call: TRBJ2-7; cdr3_nt: TGTGCTTCTACCGGGACAGACTACGAGCAGTACTTC; cdr3_aa: CASTGTDYEQYF
d_call: TRBD1; v_call: TRBV12-3/TRBV12-4; clone_size: -; j_call: TRBJ2-7; cdr3_nt: TGTGCCAGCAGTGCAACAGGGGGCTCAGACGAGCAGTACTTC; cdr3_aa: CASSATGGSDEQYF
d_call: -; v_call: TRBV20-1; clone_size: few; j_call: TRBJ2-1; cdr3_nt: TGCAGTGCTAGGACTAGATCCTACAATGAGCAGTTCTTC; cdr3_aa: CSARTRSYNEQFF
d_call: TRBD1; v_call: TRBV27; clone_size: few; j_call: TRBJ2-3; cdr3_nt: TGTGCCAGCAGCAGACGGCAGGGGGTGGGCACAGATACGCAGTATTTT; cdr3_aa: CASSRRQGVGTDTQYF
d_call: -; v_call: TRBV5-1; clone_size: -; j_call: TRBJ1-1; cdr3_nt: TGCGCCAGCAGCTTGAGGAGCGTAATGAACACTGAAGCTTTCTTT; cdr3_aa: CASSLRSVMNTEAFF
d_call: -; v_call: TRBV5-1; clone_size: -; j_call: TRBJ2-6; cdr3_nt: TGCGCCAGCAGCTTCTCAGGGGCTGGGGCCAACGTCCTGACTTTC; cdr3_aa: CASSFSGAGANVLTF
d_call: -; v_call: TRBV3-1; clone_size: few; j_call: TRBJ2-7; cdr3_nt: TGTGCCAGCAGCCGCCGAATTGCGGACGAGCAGTACTTC; cdr3_aa: CASSRRIADEQYF
d_call: TRBD1; v_call: TRBV7-9; clone_size: -; j_call: TRBJ1-1; cdr3_nt: TGTGCCAGCAGCTCGACAGGGGGGGACACTGAAGCTTTCTTT; cdr3_aa: CASSSTGGDTEAFF
d_call: TRBD2; v_call: TRBV7-9; clone_size: few; j_call: TRBJ2-7; cdr3_nt: TGTGCCAGCGGCCTCGGGACTAACGCCTACGAGCAGTACTTC; cdr3_aa: CASGLGTNAYEQYF
d_call: TRBD1; v_call: TRBV28; clone_size: few; j_call: TRBJ2-7; cdr3_nt: TGTGCCAGCAGTTTATTCGGGACAGGGCCTTACGAGCAGTACTTC; cdr3_aa: CASSLFGTGPYEQYF
d_call: -; v_call: TRBV20-1; clone_size: -; j_call: TRBJ1-1; cdr3_nt: TGCAGTGCTAGAGATTACTCAGCTGAAGCTTTCTTT; cdr3_aa: CSARDYSAEAFF
d_call: TRBD1; v_call: TRBV5-1; clone_size: few; j_call: TRBJ2-1; cdr3_nt: TGCGCCAGCAGCCTGGGACAGCACCTCAATGAGCAGTTCTTC; cdr3_aa: CASSLGQHLNEQFF
d_call: TRBD2; v_call: TRBV20-1; clone_size: -; j_call: TRBJ2-4; cdr3_nt: TGCAGTGCTAGGGGACTAGCGGTAGCCAAAAACATTCAGTACTTC; cdr3_aa: CSARGLAVAKNIQYF
d_call: TRBD2; v_call: TRBV28; clone_size: few; j_call: TRBJ2-7; cdr3_nt: TGTGCCAGCTACACTAGCGGGAGGGGCGAGCAGTACTTC; cdr3_aa: CASYTSGRGEQYF
d_call: TRBD2; v_call: TRBV9; clone_size: -; j_call: TRBJ2-1; cdr3_nt: TGTGCCAGCAGCGCTCTAGCGGGAGAACCGGACAATGAGCAGTTCTTC; cdr3_aa: CASSALAGEPDNEQFF
d_call: -; v_call: TRBV12-3/TRBV12-4; clone_size: few; j_call: TRBJ2-1; cdr3_nt: TGTGCCAGCAGTTTACGGGCAGGGTATCAGCAGCAGTTCTTC; cdr3_aa: CASSLRAGYQQQFF
d_call: TRBD2; v_call: TRBV7-2; clone_size: few; j_call: TRBJ2-7; cdr3_nt: TGTGCCAGCAGCCAAATGGGGGGGATCTCCTACGAGCAGTACTTC; cdr3_aa: CASSQMGGISYEQYF
d_call: TRBD2; v_call: TRBV10-3; clone_size: many; j_call: TRBJ2-1; cdr3_nt: TGTGCCATCAGTGAGCCCTCCGGGGTAGCGGGAGCGACTGAGCAGTTCTTC; cdr3_aa: CAISEPSGVAGATEQFF
d_call: -; v_call: TRBV20-1; clone_size: -; j_call: TRBJ1-2; cdr3_nt: TGCAGTGCTAGAGTGGCAGGCCTCTATGGCTACACCTTC; cdr3_aa: CSARVAGLYGYTF
d_call: -; v_call: TRBV29-1; clone_size: -; j_call: TRBJ2-5; cdr3_nt: TGCAGCGTTGATAGGCAGGTCCAAGAGACCCAGTACTTC; cdr3_aa: CSVDRQVQETQYF
d_call: TRBD1; v_call: TRBV12-3/TRBV12-4; clone_size: few; j_call: TRBJ2-6; cdr3_nt: TGTGCCAGCACCGGGACAGGGGTGGGATCTGGGGCCAACGTCCTGACTTTC; cdr3_aa: CASTGTGVGSGANVLTF
d_call: -; v_call: TRBV4-3; clone_size: -; j_call: TRBJ1-4; cdr3_nt: TGCGCCAGCAGCCAAGATCTCATACCCTCTGGGGATGAAAAACTGTTTTTT; cdr3_aa: CASSQDLIPSGDEKLFF
d_call: -; v_call: TRBV3-1; clone_size: once; j_call: TRBJ2-2; cdr3_nt: TGTGCCAGCAGCCATGAACTTCTAGGAGGGGCCGGGGAGCTGTTTTTT; cdr3_aa: CASSHELLGGAGELFF
d_call: TRBD2; v_call: TRBV19; clone_size: -; j_call: TRBJ2-1; cdr3_nt: TGTGCCAGTAGAATAATAGCGGGAGAGGGCTACAATGAGCAGTTCTTC; cdr3_aa: CASRIIAGEGYNEQFF
d_call: -; v_call: TRBV20-1; clone_size: few; j_call: TRBJ2-7; cdr3_nt: TGCAGTGCTAGAGTTTTTAGCGGAACCTACGAGCAGTACTTC; cdr3_aa: CSARVFSGTYEQYF
d_call: TRBD2; v_call: TRBV5-1; clone_size: -; j_call: TRBJ2-7; cdr3_nt: TGCGCCAGCAGCCTGCGACTAGCGGGAGCCGGGGAGCAGTACTTC; cdr3_aa: CASSLRLAGAGEQYF
d_call: TRBD1; v_call: TRBV20-1; clone_size: -; j_call: TRBJ1-6; cdr3_nt: TGCAGTGCTACACGGACAGGGACTACTAATTCACCCCTCCACTTT; cdr3_aa: CSATRTGTTNSPLHF
d_call: TRBD2; v_call: TRBV6-1; clone_size: -; j_call: TRBJ2-1; cdr3_nt: TGTGCCAGCAGCCCGCATCCCGGCGGGAGCGTTTACAATGAGCAGTTCTTC; cdr3_aa: CASSPHPGGSVYNEQFF
d_call: -; v_call: TRBV20-1; clone_size: few; j_call: TRBJ2-5; cdr3_nt: TGCAGTGCAGGGGGGACAGTCAAAGAGACCCAGTACTTC; cdr3_aa: CSAGGTVKETQYF
d_call: TRBD2; v_call: TRBV20-1; clone_size: -; j_call: TRBJ2-4; cdr3_nt: TGCAGTGCTCCCTCCCCCGGGGGGGCTCGGGGCATTCAGTACTTC; cdr3_aa: CSAPSPGGARGIQYF
d_call: TRBD2; v_call: TRBV28; clone_size: few; j_call: TRBJ2-1; cdr3_nt: TGTGCCAGCAGTTTAGTCGGGAGGGCCAGTAAGTTCTTC; cdr3_aa: CASSLVGRASKFF
d_call: TRBD2; v_call: TRBV12-3/TRBV12-4; clone_size: few; j_call: TRBJ2-1; cdr3_nt: TGTGCCAGCAGTTTATCACGGACTAGCGGGAGAGGAAGTGAGCAGTTCTTC; cdr3_aa: CASSLSRTSGRGSEQFF
d_call: -; v_call: TRBV6-2/TRBV6-3; clone_size: few; j_call: TRBJ2-2; cdr3_nt: TGTGCCAGCAGGACCTACACCGGGGAGCTGTTTTTT; cdr3_aa: CASRTYTGELFF
d_call: TRBD2; v_call: TRBV20-1; clone_size: -; j_call: TRBJ2-3; cdr3_nt: TGCAGCCTAGGCAGCGGGGGCTCCGGAGATACGCAGTATTTT; cdr3_aa: CSLGSGGSGDTQYF
d_call: -; v_call: TRBV7-6; clone_size: once; j_call: TRBJ2-3; cdr3_nt: TGTGCCAGCACCCCAAGAAGGGACGTAGGCACAGATACGCAGTATTTT; cdr3_aa: CASTPRRDVGTDTQYF
d_call: -; v_call: TRBV9; clone_size: few; j_call: TRBJ2-2; cdr3_nt: TGTGCCAGCAGCGCAGCCGTGAACACCGGGGAGCTGTTTTTT; cdr3_aa: CASSAAVNTGELFF
d_call: TRBD2; v_call: TRBV5-1; clone_size: few; j_call: TRBJ2-1; cdr3_nt: TGCGCCAGCAGCTTGGGACTAGCGAACGATGAGCAGTTCTTC; cdr3_aa: CASSLGLANDEQFF
d_call: -; v_call: TRBV6-2/TRBV6-3; clone_size: -; j_call: TRBJ1-5; cdr3_nt: TGTGCCAGCACTAATGGAAGGGGTTTTGGTCAGCCCCAGCATTTT; cdr3_aa: CASTNGRGFGQPQHF
d_call: TRBD2; v_call: TRBV20-1; clone_size: few; j_call: TRBJ2-1; cdr3_nt: TGCAGTGCTAGCGTGGCGGGAGTCTACAATGAGCAGTTCTTC; cdr3_aa: CSASVAGVYNEQFF
d_call: -; v_call: TRBV6-5; clone_size: -; j_call: TRBJ2-7; cdr3_nt: TGTGCCAGCAGCGACTACAGCTACGAGCAGTACTTC; cdr3_aa: CASSDYSYEQYF
d_call: -; v_call: TRBV6-5; clone_size: few; j_call: TRBJ1-4; cdr3_nt: TGTGCCAGCAGTTACTTGGGGTTTAATGAAAAACTGTTTTTT; cdr3_aa: CASSYLGFNEKLFF
d_call: TRBD1; v_call: TRBV20-1; clone_size: -; j_call: TRBJ2-7; cdr3_nt: TGCAGTGCTACGGACAGGGAGGCCGAGCAGTACTTC; cdr3_aa: CSATDREAEQYF